The rows below give T cell receptor beta chains drawn from one sample of a study of Ad26.COV2.S vaccination and SARS-CoV-2 variants. Method: immunoSEQ multiplex PCR; TCRdb's copy keeps in-frame clones and lacks some. The table lists roughly 400,000 clones, about 90% of them singletons, with roughly 3.9% in the top ten. The sequencing here drew on peripheral blood, taken in a trial of Ad26.COV2.S vaccine versus placebo. The source of these receptors is a person aged 18 to 59 who received the Ad26.COV2.S COVID-19 vaccine or a placebo. CDR3s leave out the opening cysteine and the closing phenylalanine or tryptophan. Fields, in order: J gene, V gene, CDR3 protein.

TRBJ1-3 | TRBV10-3 | AISESRDLSSGNTIY
TRBJ2-1 | TRBV6-2/TRBV6-3 | ASSLAGDSNEQF
TRBJ2-5 | TRBV28 | ASSLRAVGQETQY
TRBJ2-1 | TRBV30 | AWRRGLAGEHEQF
TRBJ1-1 | TRBV4-3 | ASSQDAAWETEAF
TRBJ2-6 | TRBV12-3/TRBV12-4 | ASRVSGANVLT
TRBJ2-3 | TRBV29-1 | SVEDGGGTDTQY
TRBJ2-3 | TRBV28 | ASSLGQTDTQY
TRBJ2-2 | TRBV9 | ASSVFSQPSGGNTGELF
TRBJ1-5 | TRBV4-2 | ASSHVGDSNQPQH
TRBJ2-3 | TRBV18 | ASSPPGTDTQY
TRBJ1-1 | TRBV6-2/TRBV6-3 | ASSRGSTEAF
TRBJ1-1 | TRBV5-4 | ASSLARAANTEAF
TRBJ2-1 | TRBV20-1 | SAREERQF
TRBJ2-6 | TRBV21-1 | ASSKRGTRYSGANVLT
TRBJ2-1 | TRBV5-1 | ASSLLAGGYNEQF
TRBJ1-1 | TRBV7-9 | ASAMGGPTEAF
TRBJ1-1 | TRBV18 | ASSPQSVSMNTEAF
TRBJ2-1 | TRBV10-2 | ASRDTSNEQF
TRBJ2-1 | TRBV3-1/TRBV3-2 | ASSPPGYNEQF
TRBJ2-2 | TRBV9 | ASRKGLAVEGGELF
TRBJ2-7 | TRBV5-6 | ASSLGRGSGEQY
TRBJ2-1 | TRBV7-8 | ASSLARFFTRTSGDNEQF
TRBJ2-1 | TRBV14 | ASSLGLAAYNEQF
TRBJ2-5 | TRBV12-5 | ASGLDSGQGKETQY
TRBJ2-1 | TRBV7-3 | ASSSGLGKF
TRBJ2-7 | TRBV28 | ASSSGWATSRS
TRBJ2-1 | TRBV9 | ASSVGDYNEQF
TRBJ1-1 | TRBV28 | ASSFPGEAF
TRBJ1-6 | TRBV5-4 | ASTMGGSYNSPLH
TRBJ2-3 | TRBV27 | ASSLYGTSGRSTDTQY
TRBJ2-7 | TRBV10-3 | AISEGNEQY
TRBJ1-2 | TRBV28 | ASSYGQNGYGYT
TRBJ2-7 | TRBV29-1 | SAGGGLGEQY
TRBJ1-2 | TRBV6-5 | ASRSTGAGYT
TRBJ2-7 | TRBV4-2 | ASSREEGTSHTEQY